This TCR beta chain is drawn from a study of blood T cell repertoires in COVID-19. The wider study: Samples came from the United States, Italy and Spain, spanning acute and convalescent COVID-19. The cDNA or gDNA used as material had been derived from T cells, B-cell-depleted T cells, or PBMCs.

Per the original methods: How many nucleated cells were present was estimated from reference gene primer amplification. Data came from immunoSEQ multiplex PCR; TCRdb stores just in-frame clones and leaves some out. That table furnishes V, J and clone size, whereas the DNA furnished D and trimming. The data contain hundreds of thousands of clones, 75% to 90% of them singletons. Material: PBMCs or T cells enriched from blood (not recorded which). The sequence came from a woman aged 18-35 years who had recovered from COVID-19.

The CDR3 is CASSSTGARFNQPQHF. Written as DNA, the CDR3 is TGTGCCAGTAGTTCGACAGGGGCGAGATTCAATCAGCCCCAGCATTTT. The rearrangement joins TRBV19 to TRBJ1-5; 8 bases fit TRBD1. Germline CDR1 LNHDA, CDR2 SQIVND (reference sequence). The CDR3 length is 16 residues. V lost 5 bases, J lost 3 bases, and 9 bases stayed unmatched. Variable domain in full (rest from reference TRBV19 and TRBJ1-5): DGGITQSPKYLFRKEGQNVTLSCEQNLNHDAMYWYRQDPGQGLRLIYYSQIVNDFQKGDIAEGYSVSREKKESFPLTVTSAQKNPTAFYLCASSSTGARFNQPQHFGDGTRLSIL.